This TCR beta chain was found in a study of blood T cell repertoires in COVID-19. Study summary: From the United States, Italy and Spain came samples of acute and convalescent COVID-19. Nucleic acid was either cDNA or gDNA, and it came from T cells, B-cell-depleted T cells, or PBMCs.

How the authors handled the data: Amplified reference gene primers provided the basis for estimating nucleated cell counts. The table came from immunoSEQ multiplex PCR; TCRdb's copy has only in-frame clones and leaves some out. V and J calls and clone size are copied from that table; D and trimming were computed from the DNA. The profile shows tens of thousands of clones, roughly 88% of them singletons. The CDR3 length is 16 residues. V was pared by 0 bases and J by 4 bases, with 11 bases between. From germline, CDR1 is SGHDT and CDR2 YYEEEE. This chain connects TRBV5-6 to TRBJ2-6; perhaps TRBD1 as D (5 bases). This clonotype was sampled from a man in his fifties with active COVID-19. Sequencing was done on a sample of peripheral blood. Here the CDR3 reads CASSLGTLTGANVLTF. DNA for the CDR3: TGTGCCAGCAGCTTGGGGACACTCACAGGGGCCAACGTCCTGACTTTC.